A single TCR beta chain is shown here with its context. The CDR3 runs 13 residues. Germline CDR1 and CDR2: SEHNR and FQNEAQ (reference sequence). Trimming removed 5 bases at V and 3 bases at J, with 10 bases between. This sample stems from a study of blood T cells in healthy people across ages. A second PCR of 7 to 11 cycles used a sample-barcoded 5' primer and a J-beta primer mix. TCRdb analysed the 5' RACE reads with MiXCR anew, one entry per CDR3 protein. This table holds 700,000 to 900,000 distinct CDR3 sequences, about a quarter found once. Healthy individuals of Caucasian origin from Russia, aged roughly 6 to 100, served as donors. Staff drew around 10 milliliters of peripheral blood from each donor. Researchers report isolating at least 6.5 million PBMCs per sample. The same sample was also studied in work on T cells of mothers and their children.

The sample consisted of blood. The TCR comes from a boy aged 10-17 years in good health. The genes are TRBV7-9 and TRBJ2-5, with D maybe TRBD2 (5 bases). CDR3 region: CASSPYGEETQYF. CDR3 DNA: TGTGCCAGCAGCCCTTACGGGGAAGAGACCCAGTACTTC.